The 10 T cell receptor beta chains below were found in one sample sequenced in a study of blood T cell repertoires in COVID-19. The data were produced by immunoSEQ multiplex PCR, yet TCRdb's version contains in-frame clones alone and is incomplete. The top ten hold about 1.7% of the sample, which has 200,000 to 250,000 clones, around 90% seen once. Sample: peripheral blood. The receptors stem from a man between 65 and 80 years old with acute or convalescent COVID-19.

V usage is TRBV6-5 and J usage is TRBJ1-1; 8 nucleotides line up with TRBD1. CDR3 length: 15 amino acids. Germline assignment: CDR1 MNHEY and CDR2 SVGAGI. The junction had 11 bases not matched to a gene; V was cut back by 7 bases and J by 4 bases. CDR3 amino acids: CASKKEQGASTEAFF. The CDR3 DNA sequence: TGTGCCAGCAAGAAGGAGCAGGGGGCCTCCACTGAAGCTTTCTTT.

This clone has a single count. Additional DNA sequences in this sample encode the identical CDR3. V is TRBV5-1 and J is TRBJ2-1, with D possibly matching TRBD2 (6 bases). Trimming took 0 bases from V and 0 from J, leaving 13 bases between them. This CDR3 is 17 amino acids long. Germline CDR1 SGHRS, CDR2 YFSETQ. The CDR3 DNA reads TGCGCCAGCAGCTTGGTGGGTAGCGGTATCTCCTACAATGAGCAGTTCTTC. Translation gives CASSLVGSGISYNEQFF. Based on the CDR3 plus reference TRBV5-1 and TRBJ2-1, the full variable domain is KAGVTQTPRYLIKTRGQQVTLSCSPISGHRSVSWYQQTPGQGLQFLFEYFSETQRNKGNFPGRFSGRQFSNSRSEMNVSTLELGDSALYLCASSLVGSGISYNEQFFGPGTRLTVL.

The CDR3: CASSPTGNPYNEQFF. In DNA form, the CDR3 reads TGCGCCAGCAGCCCAACAGGGAATCCCTACAATGAGCAGTTCTTC. The genes are TRBV5-1 and TRBJ2-1; D possibly corresponds to TRBD1 (6 bases). CDR3 length: 15 amino acids. CDR1 and CDR2 from the germline V gene are SGHRS and YFSETQ. The V and J ends lost 4 bases and 2 bases respectively, with 13 bases between them. Together with reference TRBV5-1 and TRBJ2-1, the CDR3 gives the full variable domain: KAGVTQTPRYLIKTRGQQVTLSCSPISGHRSVSWYQQTPGQGLQFLFEYFSETQRNKGNFPGRFSGRQFSNSRSEMNVSTLELGDSALYLCASSPTGNPYNEQFFGPGTRLTVL.

The CDR3 loop reads CASRQGEVGGYTF. The CDR3 DNA follows: TGTGCCAGCAGACAGGGCGAGGTAGGAGGCTACACCTTC. The rearrangement joins TRBV27 to TRBJ1-2; tentative D call: TRBD1 (6 bases). Per germline, CDR1 MNHEY and CDR2 SMNVEV (reference sequence). V gave up 6 bases and J gave up 8 bases, with 16 bases separating them. The CDR3 has 13 residues.

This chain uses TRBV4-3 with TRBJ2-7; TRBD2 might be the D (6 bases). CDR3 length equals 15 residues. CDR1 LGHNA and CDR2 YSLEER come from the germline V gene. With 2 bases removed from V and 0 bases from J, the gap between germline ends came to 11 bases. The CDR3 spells CASSQYSGLSYEQYF. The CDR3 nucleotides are TGCGCCAGCAGCCAATACAGCGGGCTCTCCTACGAGCAGTACTTC.

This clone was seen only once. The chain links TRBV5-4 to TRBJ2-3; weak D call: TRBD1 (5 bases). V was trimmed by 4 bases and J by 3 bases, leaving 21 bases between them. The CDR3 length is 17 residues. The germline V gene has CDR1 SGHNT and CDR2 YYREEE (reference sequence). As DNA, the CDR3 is TGTGCCAGCAGCCCTCCTCCTGGACACAATATAACAGATACGCAGTATTTT. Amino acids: CASSPPPGHNITDTQYF. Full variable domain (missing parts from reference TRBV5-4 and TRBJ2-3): ETGVTQSPTHLIKTRGQQVTLRCSSQSGHNTVSWYQQALGQGPQFIFQYYREEENGRGNFPPRFSGLQFPNYSSELNVNALELDDSALYLCASSPPPGHNITDTQYFGPGTRLTVL.

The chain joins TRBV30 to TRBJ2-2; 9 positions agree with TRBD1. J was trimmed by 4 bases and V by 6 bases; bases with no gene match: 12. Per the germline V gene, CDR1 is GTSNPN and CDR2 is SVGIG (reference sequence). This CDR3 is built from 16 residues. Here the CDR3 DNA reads TGTGCCTGCCACAACCCGGGACAGGGATTCACCGGGGAGCTGTTTTTT. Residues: CACHNPGQGFTGELFF.

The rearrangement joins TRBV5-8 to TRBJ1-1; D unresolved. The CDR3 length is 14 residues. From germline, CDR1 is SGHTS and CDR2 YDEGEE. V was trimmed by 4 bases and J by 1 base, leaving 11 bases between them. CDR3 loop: CASSATGANTEAFF. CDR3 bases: TGTGCCAGCAGCGCCACGGGAGCGAACACTGAAGCTTTCTTT.

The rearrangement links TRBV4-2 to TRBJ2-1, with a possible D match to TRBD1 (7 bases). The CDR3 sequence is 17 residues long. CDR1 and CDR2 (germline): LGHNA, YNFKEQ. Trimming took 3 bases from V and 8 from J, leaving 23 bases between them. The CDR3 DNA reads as TGTGCCAGCAGCCAGCCCGAGGGGGCGGGATCGTTTGATGAGCAGTTCTTC. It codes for CASSQPEGAGSFDEQFF.

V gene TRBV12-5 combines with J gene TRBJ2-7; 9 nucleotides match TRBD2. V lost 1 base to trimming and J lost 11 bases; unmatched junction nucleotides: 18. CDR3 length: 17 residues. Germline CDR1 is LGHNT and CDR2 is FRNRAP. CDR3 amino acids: CASGLAKTSGRPIDKYF. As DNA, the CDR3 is TGTGCTAGTGGTTTGGCGAAAACCAGCGGGAGGCCTATTGATAAGTACTTC. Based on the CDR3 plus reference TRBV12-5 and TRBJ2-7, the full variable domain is DARVTQTPRHKVTEMGQEVTMRCQPILGHNTVFWYRQTMMQGLELLAYFRNRAPLDDSGMPKDRFSAEMPDATLATLKIQPSEPRDSAVYFCASGLAKTSGRPIDKYFGPGTRLTVT.